This T cell receptor (beta chain) originates from a study of T cell responses to AZD1222 COVID-19 vaccine. The CDR3 totals 13 residues. V lost 4 bases and J 3 bases, leaving 7 bases between the germline ends. Looked up from germline, CDR1 is SGHAT and CDR2 is FQNNGV. Profiled with immunoSEQ multiplex PCR; TCRdb holds only in-frame clones, not every one. The table has some 140,000 clones, roughly 90% seen once; the top ten hold approximately 3.1%. Study conclusions and caveats: White British ancestry dominated among donors, who included more females, and clonal diversity was possibly underestimated. The peak T cell response came first, and repertoires were sampled only after it. Nearly half of spike-specific TCRs reportedly go after variant regions that carry no mutations. At 160-218 and 743-854, vaccine-associated CD4 TCRs were dominant, and they spanned spike.

Details on this clone: Antigen unknown.

Specimen: peripheral blood, collected on day 0 of AZD1222 vaccination. This chain uses TRBV11-2 with TRBJ2-1; the D is unclear. This TCR derives from an adult in good health. The CDR3 is CASSWASYNEQFF. CDR3 bases: TGTGCCAGCAGCTGGGCGAGCTACAATGAGCAGTTCTTC.